Detailed here is one T cell receptor beta chain. The data were taken from a study of OX40 agonist ivuxolimab in advanced cancers. Study at large: In this trial design, patients received ivuxolimab intravenously at 0.01 to 10 mg/kg every 2 weeks. Every patient in dose escalation had hepatocellular carcinoma, melanoma, renal cell or head and neck cancer.

Sequencing was performed with immunoSEQ multiplex PCR; in TCRdb, only in-frame clones are kept and a portion is missing. Of about 37,000 clones listed, around four fifths are singletons. Trimming left V 0 bases short and J 1 base short, with 13 bases between. Germline V gene data show CDR1 as SGDLS and CDR2 as YYNGEE. The CDR3 contains 16 residues. Sequenced material: CD4+ or CD8+ T cells sorted from blood, taken in a trial of the OX40 agonist ivuxolimab. The chain joins TRBV9 to TRBJ1-1; the D gene is possibly TRBD1 (6 bases). The TCR sequence derives from an adult with an advanced solid tumor such as melanoma, head and neck, liver or kidney cancer. The CDR3 DNA reads TGTGCCAGCAGCGTAGTAACAGGGCTCAGGAACACTGAAGCTTTCTTT. This translates into CASSVVTGLRNTEAFF.